Described below is a single T cell receptor (beta chain) sequence and its context. The antigen remains unidentified. This entry comes from a study of identical twins. Findings of the study overall: Where beta out-of-frame sequences were concerned, excess twin sharing was weaker. One should note that invariant MAIT and iNKT cells could partly confound zero-insertion analyses. The study found that models underestimated out-of-frame TCR alpha sharing in monozygotic twins.

TCRdb re-analysed the 5' RACE reads in MiXCR, keeping a single row per CDR3 protein. Of approximately 230,000 distinct CDR3 sequences listed, 5% to 7% were seen once; the top ten hold about 14%. The germline gives CDR1 MNHEY, CDR2 SVGEGT. The CDR3 has 15 residues. V lost 2 bases, J lost 0 bases, and 8 bases lay in between. These data were also filed under a second study, of T cells expressing NK-cell markers. That source adds: Over 5 donors had dominant NKG2C+ clonotypes that comprised roughly 1.0-8% of their CD8+ T cells.

This TCR derives from a woman aged 18-30 years in good health. The chain recombines TRBV6-2 or TRBV6-3 with TRBJ2-1; perhaps TRBD2 as D (5 bases). What was sequenced was CD8+ T cells sorted from blood. This CDR3 is CASSYKRSSYNEQFF. The DNA for the CDR3 is TGTGCCAGCAGTTACAAGCGGAGCTCCTACAATGAGCAGTTCTTC.